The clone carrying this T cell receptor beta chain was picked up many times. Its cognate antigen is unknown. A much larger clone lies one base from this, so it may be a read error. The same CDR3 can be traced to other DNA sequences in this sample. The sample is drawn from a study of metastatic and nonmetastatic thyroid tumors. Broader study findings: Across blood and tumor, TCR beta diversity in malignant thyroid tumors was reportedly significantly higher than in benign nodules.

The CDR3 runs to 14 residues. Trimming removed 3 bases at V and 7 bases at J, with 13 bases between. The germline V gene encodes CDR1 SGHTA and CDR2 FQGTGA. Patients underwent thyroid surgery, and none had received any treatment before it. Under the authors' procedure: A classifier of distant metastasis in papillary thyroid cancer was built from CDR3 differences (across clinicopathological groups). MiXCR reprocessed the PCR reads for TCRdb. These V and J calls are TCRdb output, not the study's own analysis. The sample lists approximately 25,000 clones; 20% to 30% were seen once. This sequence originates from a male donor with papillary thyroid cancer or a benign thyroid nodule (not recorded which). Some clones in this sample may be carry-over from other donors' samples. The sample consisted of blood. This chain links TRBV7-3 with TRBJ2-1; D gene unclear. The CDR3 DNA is TGTGCCAGCAGCTTGATCGGTTCTGCAAATGAGCAGTTCTTC. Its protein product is CASSLIGSANEQFF.